This TCR beta chain was captured by sequencing in a study of OX40 agonist ivuxolimab in advanced cancers. The wider study: Patients treated during dose escalation were battling hepatocellular carcinoma, melanoma, renal cell or head and neck cancer. Having had anti-PD-1, anti-PD-L1 or anti-CTLA-4 therapy before was allowed, and approximately 40% had some.

Points from the study as a whole: Specificity for antigen went undetermined in the expanded peripheral T cells.

Details on this clone: Its antigen is as yet unknown. Other DNA sequences in this sample translate to the same CDR3.

CDR1 is GTSNPN and CDR2 is SVGIG in the germline V gene (reference sequence). This CDR3 is built from 11 residues. Trimming pared 0 bases from V and 5 bases from J, leaving 4 bases between. Method: immunoSEQ multiplex PCR; TCRdb's copy keeps in-frame clones and lacks some. Of around 75,000 clones listed, roughly 88% were seen once; the top ten hold under 3%. This receptor was taken from an adult with an advanced solid tumor such as melanoma, head and neck, liver or kidney cancer. The source material was CD4+ or CD8+ T cells sorted from blood, sampled in a trial of the OX40 agonist ivuxolimab. This chain uses TRBV30 with TRBJ2-5; no definite D call. The CDR3 nucleotides read TGTGCCTGGAGTGTACGTGAGACCCAGTACTTC. Its protein is CAWSVRETQYF. Full variable domain (missing parts from reference TRBV30 and TRBJ2-5): SQTIHQWPATLVQPVGSPLSLECTVEGTSNPNLYWYRQAAGRGLQLLFYSVGIGQISSEVPQNLSASRPQDRQFILSSKKLLLSDSGFYLCAWSVRETQYFGPGTRLLVL.